This T cell receptor beta chain was captured in a study of blood T cells in healthy people across ages. Through a sample-barcoded 5' primer and a J-beta primer mix, a second PCR was run for roughly 6 to 12 cycles. One entry per CDR3 protein results from TCRdb running MiXCR on the 5' RACE reads. The sample consists of 750,000 to 950,000 distinct CDR3 sequences, approximately 55% of them appearing once. Concerning this clonotype itself: Its antigen is still unknown.

Findings and caveats of the study: A strong correlation was found between TCR beta diversity and the percentage of naive T cells. Roughly linear declines in TCR beta diversity per million T cells occurred with age.

The CDR3 covers 16 residues. Germline V lookup: CDR1 LGHNA, CDR2 YNFKEQ. V gave up 0 bases and J gave up 6 bases; unmatched junction bases: 6. Donor samples were obtained from healthy Caucasian individuals from Russia, aged 6 to 90. Sequencing was done on a sample of blood. The source is a man aged 80 or over in good health. The J gene is TRBJ2-1, the V gene TRBV4-2, with TRBD2 matching over 9 bases. The CDR3 region is CASSQDIAGASNEQFF. The DNA of the CDR3 is TGTGCCAGCAGCCAAGATATAGCGGGGGCCTCCAATGAGCAGTTCTTC.